The 7 T cell receptor beta chains below were found in one sample sequenced in a study of CD8+CD57+ T cells in acquired aplastic anemia (dated by TCRdb to 2016 to 2018). Expansion of CD8+CD57+ cells had been shown by flow cytometry in the patients chosen for sequencing. The data were produced on an Illumina HiSeq 2000. Profiling of TCR beta VDJ combinations and CDR3 sequences used genomic DNA as the template. Starting from the raw public reads, TCRdb applied fastp trimming at Q25, assembled clones with MiXCR and retained in-frame beta chains. A single entry per CDR3 protein holds the most common genes and DNA from its merged rows. In this sample the table shows roughly 500,000 distinct CDR3 sequences, around 30% of which occur a single time. The ten largest account for nearly 0.85% of the sample. The sequencing input was sorted CD4+, CD8+, or CD8+CD57+ T cells (not recorded which) from PBMCs. The receptor source for this set is a human donor with aplastic anemia.

The CDR3, as DNA: TGTGCCATCAGTTCGCAGGGGGGGCCAGGAAACACCATATATTTT. Its protein is CAISSQGGPGNTIYF. The genes are TRBV10-3 and TRBJ1-3, with 7 bases that match TRBD1. CDR1 is ENHRY and CDR2 is SYGVKD in the germline V gene. The CDR3 runs 15 residues. V was pared by 5 bases and J by 4 bases, with 8 bases of the junction left unmatched.

This clonotype was seen a few times. The V gene is TRBV11-1, the J gene TRBJ2-7; TRBD2 might be the D (6 bases). V lost 3 bases and J lost 5, with 20 bases in between. The CDR3 totals 16 residues. Germline V gene data show CDR1 as SGHAT and CDR2 as FQDESV (reference sequence). The CDR3 DNA is TGTGCCAGCAGCTTGATGGGAGGACGGAGAGCTAACGAGCAGTACTTC. It yields the protein CASSLMGGRRANEQYF. Together with reference TRBV11-1 and TRBJ2-7, the CDR3 gives the full variable domain: EAEVAQSPRYKITEKSQAVAFWCDPISGHATLYWYRQILGQGPELLVQFQDESVVDDSQLPKDRFSAERLKGVDSTLKIQPAELGDSAMYLCASSLMGGRRANEQYFGPGTRLTVT.

This clonotype came up many times. The V and J genes are TRBV24-1 and TRBJ2-1; D is possibly TRBD1 (5 bases). The CDR3 sequence is 15 residues long. Trimming took 2 bases from V and 6 from J, leaving 13 bases between them. Germline V CDR1 and CDR2: KGHDR, SFDVKD. CDR3 loop: CATSDSWTPSNEQFF. DNA for the CDR3: TGTGCCACCAGTGATTCGTGGACACCAAGCAATGAGCAGTTCTTC.

The table lists this clonotype with a few counts. V is TRBV9 and J is TRBJ1-4; tentatively, D is TRBD1 (5 bases). Looked up from germline, CDR1 is SGDLS and CDR2 is YYNGEE. V gave up 4 bases and J gave up 8 bases, with 12 bases separating them. There are 13 residues in the CDR3. The CDR3 DNA sequence: TGTGCCAGCAGCACCGGGACCAGGGAAAAACTGTTTTTT. This gives the protein CASSTGTREKLFF.

The chain employs TRBV19 and TRBJ1-1, with TRBD1 identical over 11 bases. The J segment lost 4 bases and the V segment lost 5 bases, leaving 9 bases of the junction unmatched. The germline V gene has CDR1 LNHDA and CDR2 SQIVND (reference sequence). The CDR3 extends over 16 amino acids. The CDR3: CASSQTPGTGGTEAFF. CDR3 in DNA: TGTGCCAGTAGTCAAACGCCCGGGACAGGGGGCACTGAAGCTTTCTTT.

Concerning this clonotype: A single base separates this from a much larger clone, so it may be a read error. The chain employs TRBV19 and TRBJ2-7, with D perhaps TRBD1 (5 bases). Germline V gives CDR1 LNHDA, CDR2 SQIVND (reference sequence). V was trimmed by 1 base and J by 5 bases, leaving 12 bases between them. The CDR3 is made up of 14 amino acids. The DNA for the CDR3 is TGTGCCAGTAGTATAGGACACAGGAGCAACGAGCAGTACTTC. This codes for CASSIGHRSNEQYF. Using reference TRBV19 and TRBJ2-7 for the parts outside the CDR3, the full variable domain is DGGITQSPKYLFRKEGQNVTLSCEQNLNHDAMYWYRQDPGQGLRLIYYSQIVNDFQKGDIAEGYSVSREKKESFPLTVTSAQKNPTAFYLCASSIGHRSNEQYFGPGTRLTVT.

This clonotype was detected a few times. V usage is TRBV29-1 and J usage is TRBJ1-1, with TRBD1 as a possible D gene (6 bases). The CDR3 has 14 residues. Germline lookup yields CDR1 SQVTM and CDR2 ANQGSEA. Trimming took 0 bases from V and 4 from J, leaving 12 bases between them. Written as DNA, the CDR3 is TGCAGCGTTGAAGAAAACAGGGCCGGCACTGAAGCTTTCTTT. Translating gives CSVEENRAGTEAFF.